This paragraph reports one TCR beta chain. Its specificity is not known. The data are from a study of chemoradiotherapy in HPV16-positive cancers. Study-level findings and limits: Candidate HPV-specific clones and E7-related TCR motifs grew in tumor during treatment.

Libraries were prepared by immunoSEQ multiplex PCR; TCRdb keeps only in-frame clonotypes and omits some of them. The sample holds approximately 12,000 clones, around 70% seen once. The CDR3 is 16 residues long. The V and J ends lost 1 base and 5 bases, in that order; junction bases with no gene match: 8. Germline loops: CDR1 SGHAT, CDR2 FQNNGV. This TCR derives from a human donor with HPV-associated anogenital cancer. Specimen collection occurred from a patient who underwent chemoradiotherapy. The chain carries TRBV11-2 and TRBJ2-4; TRBD2 agrees at 7 bases. CDR3: CASSLVVGRAQNIQYF. The CDR3 DNA reads as TGTGCCAGCAGCTTAGTGGTAGGGAGGGCCCAAAACATTCAGTACTTC. The complete variable domain, with remaining parts taken from reference TRBV11-2 and TRBJ2-4, reads EAGVAQSPRYKIIEKRQSVAFWCNPISGHATLYWYQQILGQGPKLLIQFQNNGVVDDSQLPKDRFSAERLKGVDSTLKIQPAKLEDSAVYLCASSLVVGRAQNIQYFGAGTRLSVL.